This TCR beta chain was sequenced in a study of metastatic and nonmetastatic thyroid tumors. Overall study context: Repertoire comparisons spanned blood and tumor or nodule tissue from malignant and benign thyroid patients. The study, taken as a whole, reports: It was reported that TCR beta diversity was significantly higher in malignant thyroid tumors than benign nodules, in blood and tumor.

No patient received treatment before thyroid surgery. In the original workflow: Researchers built a distant-metastasis classifier for papillary thyroid cancer that drew on CDR3 differences across clinicopathological groups. TCRdb reprocessed the PCR reads via MiXCR. These V and J calls derive from TCRdb rather than the authors' analysis. The data contain tens of thousands of clones, 15% to 20% of them singletons. This clone was picked up many times. Its antigen is unidentified. The sequenced material came from blood. The clonotype was recovered from a male donor with papillary thyroid cancer or a benign thyroid nodule (not recorded which). Some clones in this sample may be carry-over from other donors' samples.

The CDR3 is CSARRLAGMYNEQFF. DNA of the CDR3: TGCAGTGCGAGGAGACTAGCGGGGATGTACAATGAGCAGTTCTTC. This chain links TRBV20-1 with TRBJ2-1; 11 bases map to TRBD2. The V gene's germline CDR1 is DFQATT and CDR2 SNEGSKA (reference sequence). This CDR3 has 15 amino acids. V was pared by 6 bases and J by 4 bases, with 8 bases of the junction left unmatched.